The TCR beta chain described here comes from a study of blood T cell repertoires in COVID-19. Study background: Sources were T cells, B-cell-depleted T cells, or PBMCs; the material itself was cDNA or gDNA.

Some clones are missing from TCRdb's copy, which holds only in-frame ones; the method was immunoSEQ multiplex PCR. The table has over 130,000 clones, around nine tenths seen once. Trimming left V 6 bases short and J 6 bases short, with 9 bases between. Germline CDR1 reads MNHEY; CDR2 reads SMNVEV (reference sequence). There are 12 residues in the CDR3. The receptor was derived from a human donor in a cohort sampled during active COVID-19. Sequenced material: peripheral blood. The chain uses TRBV27 and TRBJ2-1; D is ambiguous. The CDR3 loop is CASSSASNEQFF. CDR3 sequence (DNA): TGTGCCAGCAGCAGTGCCTCCAATGAGCAGTTCTTC.